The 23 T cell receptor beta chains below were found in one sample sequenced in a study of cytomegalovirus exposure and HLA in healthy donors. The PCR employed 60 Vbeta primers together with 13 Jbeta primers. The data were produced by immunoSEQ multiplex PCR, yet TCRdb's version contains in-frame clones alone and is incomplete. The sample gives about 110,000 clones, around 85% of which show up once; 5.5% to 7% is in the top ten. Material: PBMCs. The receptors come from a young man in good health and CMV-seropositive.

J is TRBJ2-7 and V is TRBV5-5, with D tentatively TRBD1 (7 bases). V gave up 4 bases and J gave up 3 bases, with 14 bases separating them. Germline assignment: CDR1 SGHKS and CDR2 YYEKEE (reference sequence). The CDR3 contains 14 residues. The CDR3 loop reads CASSAGQNNYEQYF. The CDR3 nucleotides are TGTGCCAGCAGCGCGGGACAGAATAACTACGAGCAGTACTTC. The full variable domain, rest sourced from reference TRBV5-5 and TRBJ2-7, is DAGVTQSPTHLIKTRGQQVTLRCSPISGHKSVSWYQQVLGQGPQFIFQYYEKEERGRGNFPDRFSARQFPNYSSELNVNALLLGDSALYLCASSAGQNNYEQYFGPGTRLTVT.

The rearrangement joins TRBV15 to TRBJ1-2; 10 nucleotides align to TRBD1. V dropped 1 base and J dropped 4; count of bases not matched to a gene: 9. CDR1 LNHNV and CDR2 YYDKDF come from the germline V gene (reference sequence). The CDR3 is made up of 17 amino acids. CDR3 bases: TGTGCCACCAGCAGAGGTGAGGGACAGGGGATCCTCTATGGCTACACCTTC. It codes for CATSRGEGQGILYGYTF. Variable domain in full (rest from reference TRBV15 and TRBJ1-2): DAMVIQNPRYQVTQFGKPVTLSCSQTLNHNVMYWYQQKSSQAPKLLFHYYDKDFNNEADTPDNFQSRRPNTSFCFLDIRSPGLGDTAMYLCATSRGEGQGILYGYTFGSGTRLTVV.

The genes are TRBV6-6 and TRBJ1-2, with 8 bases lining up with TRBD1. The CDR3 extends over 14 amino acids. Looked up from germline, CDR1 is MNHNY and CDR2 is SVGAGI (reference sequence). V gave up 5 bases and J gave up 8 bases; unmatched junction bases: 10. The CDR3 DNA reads TGTGCCAGCAGTCAATCCGACAGGGGCGGGGGCTACACCTTC. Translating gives CASSQSDRGGGYTF.

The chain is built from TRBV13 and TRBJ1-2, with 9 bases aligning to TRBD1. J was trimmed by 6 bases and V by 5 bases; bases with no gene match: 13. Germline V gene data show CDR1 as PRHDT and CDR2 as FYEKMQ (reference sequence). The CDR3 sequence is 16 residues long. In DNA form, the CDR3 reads TGTGCCAGCAGCCCACCATTCCGGACAGGGGAGGATGGCTACACCTTC. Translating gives CASSPPFRTGEDGYTF.

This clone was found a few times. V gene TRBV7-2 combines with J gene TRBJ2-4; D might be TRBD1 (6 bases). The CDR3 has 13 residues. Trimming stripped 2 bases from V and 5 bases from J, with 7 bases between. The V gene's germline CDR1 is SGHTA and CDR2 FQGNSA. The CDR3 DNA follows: TGTGCCAGCAGCTTACCAGGGGAAAACATTCAGTACTTC. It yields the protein CASSLPGENIQYF.

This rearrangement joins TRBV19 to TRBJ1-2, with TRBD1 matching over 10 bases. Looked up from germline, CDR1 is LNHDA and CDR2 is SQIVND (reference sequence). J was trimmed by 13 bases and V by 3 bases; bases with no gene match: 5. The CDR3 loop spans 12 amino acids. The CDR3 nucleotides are TGTGCCAGTAGTATGGGGACAGGGGACTGCACCTTC. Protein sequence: CASSMGTGDCTF.

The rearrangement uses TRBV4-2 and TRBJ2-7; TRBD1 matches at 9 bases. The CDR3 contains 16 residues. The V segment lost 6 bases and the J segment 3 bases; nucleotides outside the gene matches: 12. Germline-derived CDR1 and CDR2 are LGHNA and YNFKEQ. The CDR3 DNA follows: TGTGCCAGCAGATCATCGGTGCCGGGACAGGGCTACGAGCAGTACTTC. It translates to CASRSSVPGQGYEQYF.

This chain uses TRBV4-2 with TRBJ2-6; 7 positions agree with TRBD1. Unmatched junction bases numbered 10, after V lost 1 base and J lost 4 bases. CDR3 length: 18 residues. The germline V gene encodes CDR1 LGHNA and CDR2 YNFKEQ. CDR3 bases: TGTGCCAGCAGCCAAGGGGCCCAGGGGGAAGCCGGGGCCAACGTCCTGACTTTC. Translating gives CASSQGAQGEAGANVLTF.

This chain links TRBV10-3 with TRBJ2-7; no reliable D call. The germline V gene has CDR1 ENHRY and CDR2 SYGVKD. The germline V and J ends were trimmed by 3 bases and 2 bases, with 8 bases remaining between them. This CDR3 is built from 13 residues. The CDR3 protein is CAISDSQTYEQYF. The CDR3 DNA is TGTGCCATCAGTGATTCACAGACCTACGAGCAGTACTTC.

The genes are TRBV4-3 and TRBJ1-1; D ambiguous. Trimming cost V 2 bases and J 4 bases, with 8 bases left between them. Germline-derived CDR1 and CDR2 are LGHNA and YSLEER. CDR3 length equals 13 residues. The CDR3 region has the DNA TGCGCCAGCAGCCAATATGGGAGCACTGAAGCTTTCTTT. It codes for CASSQYGSTEAFF.

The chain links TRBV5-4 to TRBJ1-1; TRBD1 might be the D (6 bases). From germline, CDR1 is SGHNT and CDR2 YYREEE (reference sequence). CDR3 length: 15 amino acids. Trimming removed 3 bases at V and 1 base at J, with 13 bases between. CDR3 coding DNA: TGTGCCAGCAGCTCGAGGGGCAGGGGGAACACTGAAGCTTTCTTT. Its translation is CASSSRGRGNTEAFF.

The CDR3 nucleotides are TGTGCCAGCACCCCGGGACTAGCGGAAGATACGCAGTATTTT. This sequence encodes CASTPGLAEDTQYF. This sequence joins TRBV27 and TRBJ2-3; 11 nucleotides match TRBD2. CDR1 and CDR2 from the germline V gene are MNHEY and SMNVEV (reference sequence). The CDR3 runs to 14 residues. V lost 7 bases, J lost 5 bases, and 5 bases stayed unmatched.

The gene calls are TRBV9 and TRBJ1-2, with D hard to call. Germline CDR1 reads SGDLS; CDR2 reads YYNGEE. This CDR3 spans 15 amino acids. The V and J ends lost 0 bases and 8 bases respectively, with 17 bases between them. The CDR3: CASSVALGRGWGYTF. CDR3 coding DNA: TGTGCCAGCAGCGTAGCGTTAGGCAGAGGTTGGGGCTACACCTTC. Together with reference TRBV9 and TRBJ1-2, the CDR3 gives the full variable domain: DSGVTQTPKHLITATGQRVTLRCSPRSGDLSVYWYQQSLDQGLQFLIQYYNGEERAKGNILERFSAQQFPDLHSELNLSSLELGDSALYFCASSVALGRGWGYTFGSGTRLTVV.

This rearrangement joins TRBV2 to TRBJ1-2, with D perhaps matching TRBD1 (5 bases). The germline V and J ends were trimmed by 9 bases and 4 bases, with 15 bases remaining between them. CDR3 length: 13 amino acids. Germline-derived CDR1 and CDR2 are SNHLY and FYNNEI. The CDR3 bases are TGTGCCAGAACAGGCTTGGGGCCCTATGGCTACACCTTC. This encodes CARTGLGPYGYTF. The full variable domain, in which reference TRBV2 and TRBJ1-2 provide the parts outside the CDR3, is EPEVTQTPSHQVTQMGQEVILRCVPISNHLYFYWYRQILGQKVEFLVSFYNNEISEKSEIFDDQFSVERPDGSNFTLKIRSTKLEDSAMYFCARTGLGPYGYTFGSGTRLTVV.

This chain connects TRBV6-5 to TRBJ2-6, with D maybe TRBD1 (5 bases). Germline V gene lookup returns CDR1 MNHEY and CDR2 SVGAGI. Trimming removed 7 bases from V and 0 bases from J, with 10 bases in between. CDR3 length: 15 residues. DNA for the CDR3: TGTGCCAGCACTCCGACAGTCTCTGGGGCCAACGTCCTGACTTTC. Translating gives CASTPTVSGANVLTF.

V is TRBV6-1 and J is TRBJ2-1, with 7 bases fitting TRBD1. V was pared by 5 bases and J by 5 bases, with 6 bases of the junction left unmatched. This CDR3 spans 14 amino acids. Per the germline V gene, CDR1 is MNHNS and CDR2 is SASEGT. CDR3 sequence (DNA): TGTGCCAGCAGTCGCGACAGGGCTAACAATGAGCAGTTCTTC. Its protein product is CASSRDRANNEQFF.

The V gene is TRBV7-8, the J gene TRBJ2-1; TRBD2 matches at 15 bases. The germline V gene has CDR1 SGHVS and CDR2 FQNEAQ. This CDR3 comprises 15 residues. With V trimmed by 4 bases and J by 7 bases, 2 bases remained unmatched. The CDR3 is CASSSGLAGGNEQFF. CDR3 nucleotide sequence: TGTGCCAGCAGCTCAGGACTAGCGGGGGGGAATGAGCAGTTCTTC.

The CDR3 here is CASSLDGGAAEQYF. The CDR3 coding sequence is TGCGCCAGCAGCTTGGACGGGGGGGCCGCCGAGCAGTACTTC. The J gene is TRBJ2-7, the V gene TRBV5-1; 8 bases fit TRBD2. J lost 6 bases, V lost 0 bases, and 5 bases had no gene match. CDR1 is SGHRS, CDR2 YFSETQ, per germline. The CDR3 sequence is 14 residues long. Full variable domain (remainder filled in from reference TRBV5-1 and TRBJ2-7): KAGVTQTPRYLIKTRGQQVTLSCSPISGHRSVSWYQQTPGQGLQFLFEYFSETQRNKGNFPGRFSGRQFSNSRSEMNVSTLELGDSALYLCASSLDGGAAEQYFGPGTRLTVT.

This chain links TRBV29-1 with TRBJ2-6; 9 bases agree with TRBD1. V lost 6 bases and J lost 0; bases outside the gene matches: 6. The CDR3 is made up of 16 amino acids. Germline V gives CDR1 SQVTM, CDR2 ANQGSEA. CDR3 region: CSVQGADYSGANVLTF. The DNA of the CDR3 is TGCAGCGTACAGGGGGCGGACTACTCTGGGGCCAACGTCCTGACTTTC.

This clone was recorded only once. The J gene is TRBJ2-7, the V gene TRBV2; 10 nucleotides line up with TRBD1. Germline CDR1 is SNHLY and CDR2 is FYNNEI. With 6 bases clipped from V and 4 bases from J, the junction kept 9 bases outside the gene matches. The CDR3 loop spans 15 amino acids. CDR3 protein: CASRPGTGDKYEQYF. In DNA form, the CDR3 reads TGTGCCAGCAGGCCCGGGACAGGGGATAAATACGAGCAGTACTTC.

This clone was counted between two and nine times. Here the CDR3 reads CASSYARQPQHF. The CDR3 DNA is TGTGCCAGCAGTTACGCGCGGCAGCCCCAGCATTTT. The chain carries TRBV6-5 and TRBJ1-5; D is unclear. Germline values: CDR1 MNHEY, CDR2 SVGAGI. This CDR3 is built from 12 residues. Trimming took off 2 bases at V and 7 bases at J, with 6 bases between the two ends.

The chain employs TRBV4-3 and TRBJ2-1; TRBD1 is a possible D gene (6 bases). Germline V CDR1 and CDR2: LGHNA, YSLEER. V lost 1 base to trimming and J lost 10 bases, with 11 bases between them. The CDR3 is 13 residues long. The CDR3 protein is CASSQVNREEQFF. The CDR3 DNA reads TGCGCCAGCAGCCAAGTTAACAGGGAGGAGCAGTTCTTC.

This CDR3 is CASSQAGQTYNEQFF. The CDR3 nucleotides read TGCGCCAGCAGCCAAGCGGGACAGACGTACAATGAGCAGTTCTTC. V gene TRBV4-1 combines with J gene TRBJ2-1, with 7 nucleotides matching TRBD1. The CDR3 runs 15 residues. CDR1 is MGHRA, CDR2 YSYEKL, per germline. The trim removed 1 base at V and 4 bases at J, leaving 4 bases unmatched.